These T cell receptor beta chains were read from a single sample in a study of blood T cells in healthy people across ages. From the 5' RACE reads, TCRdb called clonotypes with MiXCR, one entry per CDR3 protein. The sample has hundreds of thousands of distinct CDR3 sequences; about 53% are singletons. The sequencing sample was made of blood. The source of these receptors is a man between 60 and 75 years old in good health. CDR3s include the opening cysteine and the closing phenylalanine or tryptophan. D genes are given only for firm matches. Some rows have no size entry. The others give once, few or many, or a class for an expanded clone.

16,.,few,TRBV5-1,TRBJ2-4,CASSLGGDLAKNIQYF,TGCGCCAGCAGCTTGGGAGGAGACCTAGCCAAAAACATTCAGTACTTC
15,.,many,TRBV29-1,TRBJ2-1,CSVGGGGRLVGEQFF,TGCAGCGTTGGGGGCGGGGGCCGACTAGTCGGTGAGCAGTTCTTC
11,.,.,TRBV2,TRBJ2-7,CAITEGYEQYF,TGTGCCATCACCGAAGGCTACGAGCAGTACTTC
16,TRBD2,.,TRBV20-1,TRBJ2-1,CSARPTSGGSYNEQFF,TGCAGTGCTAGACCGACTAGCGGGGGCTCCTACAATGAGCAGTTCTTC
14,TRBD1,once,TRBV7-9,TRBJ1-5,CASSRDSAFQPQHF,TGTGCCAGCAGTCGGGACAGTGCTTTCCAGCCCCAGCATTTT
14,.,.,TRBV7-9,TRBJ1-1,CASSVGILNTEAFF,TGTGCCAGCAGCGTAGGGATCCTGAACACTGAAGCTTTCTTT
15,.,few,TRBV5-1,TRBJ2-5,CASSLLGGIRETQYF,TGCGCCAGCAGCTTGTTGGGAGGCATCCGGGAGACCCAGTACTTC
14,TRBD1,.,TRBV6-1,TRBJ2-7,CASSERQGSYEQYF,TGTGCCAGCAGTGAGAGACAGGGCTCCTACGAGCAGTACTTC
15,.,.,TRBV5-5,TRBJ2-5,CASSPRLGGQETQYF,TGTGCCAGCAGCCCAAGACTAGGTGGCCAAGAGACCCAGTACTTC
16,TRBD1,.,TRBV12-3/TRBV12-4,TRBJ2-1,CASSPAVGQGAPEQFF,TGTGCCAGCAGTCCGGCCGTCGGACAGGGGGCGCCTGAGCAGTTCTTC
16,TRBD1,.,TRBV20-1,TRBJ1-2,CSPRGDRGLLNYGYTF,TGCAGTCCGAGGGGGGACAGGGGGCTTCTTAACTATGGCTACACCTTC
15,TRBD2,many,TRBV7-2,TRBJ2-5,CASSLVAGVGETQYF,TGTGCCAGCAGCTTAGTAGCGGGGGTAGGAGAGACCCAGTACTTC
14,TRBD1,.,TRBV5-6,TRBJ2-5,CASSLGQPKRAQYF,TGTGCCAGCAGTTTGGGACAGCCCAAGAGGGCCCAGTACTTC
14,.,few,TRBV29-1,TRBJ2-5,CSAAQGQGGETQYF,TGCAGCGCCGCTCAGGGGCAGGGGGGAGAGACCCAGTACTTC
13,.,.,TRBV10-3,TRBJ2-1,CAISNGRWDEQFF,TGTGCCATCAGTAACGGACGGTGGGATGAGCAGTTCTTC
15,TRBD2,once,TRBV5-1,TRBJ2-7,CASSPSGQAYNEQYF,TGCGCCAGCAGCCCTAGCGGGCAAGCCTACAATGAGCAGTACTTC
15,TRBD1,.,TRBV6-2/TRBV6-3,TRBJ2-7,CASRPWTGGIDEQYF,TGTGCCAGCAGGCCCTGGACAGGGGGCATAGATGAGCAGTACTTC
13,.,.,TRBV5-1,TRBJ2-1,CASSFDMVNEQFF,TGCGCCAGCAGCTTTGACATGGTTAATGAGCAGTTCTTC
13,TRBD1,.,TRBV10-3,TRBJ2-5,CAIGQGYQETQYF,TGTGCCATCGGACAGGGGTACCAAGAGACCCAGTACTTC
13,.,.,TRBV20-1,TRBJ2-2,CSARTANTGELFF,TGCAGTGCTAGGACGGCGAACACCGGGGAGCTGTTTTTT
15,TRBD1,.,TRBV6-1,TRBJ1-2,CASSEGDRVTYGYTF,TGTGCCAGCAGTGAAGGGGACAGGGTAACCTATGGCTACACCTTC
16,TRBD2,.,TRBV5-1,TRBJ2-1,CATEVGAGGFTNEQFF,TGCGCCACCGAAGTGGGAGCGGGGGGGTTTACCAATGAGCAGTTCTTC
14,.,.,TRBV5-1,TRBJ2-3,CASSLGQGIDTQYF,TGCGCCAGCAGCTTGGGGCAGGGGATAGATACGCAGTATTTT
16,.,few,TRBV6-1,TRBJ2-7,CASSEFQDLTAYEQYF,TGTGCCAGCAGTGAATTCCAGGATTTGACTGCCTACGAGCAGTACTTC
15,TRBD1,few,TRBV3-1,TRBJ2-7,CASSQGQGPGYEQYF,TGTGCCAGCAGCCAAGGACAGGGTCCCGGCTACGAGCAGTACTTC
13,.,.,TRBV20-1,TRBJ1-1,CSAPRTMNTEAFF,TGCAGTGCTCCGAGGACCATGAACACTGAAGCTTTCTTT
17,TRBD1,.,TRBV10-3,TRBJ1-6,CAISESQGADLNSPLHF,TGTGCCATCAGTGAGTCCCAGGGGGCGGATTTAAATTCACCCCTCCACTTT
14,.,.,TRBV20-1,TRBJ2-3,CSARDRQPQDTQYF,TGCAGTGCTAGAGATCGCCAGCCCCAAGATACGCAGTATTTT
16,TRBD1,.,TRBV9,TRBJ2-5,CASSASGTGGRETQYF,TGTGCCAGCAGCGCATCCGGGACAGGGGGTCGAGAGACCCAGTACTTC
15,TRBD1,.,TRBV6-5,TRBJ1-6,CASTRSGTGSSPLHF,TGTGCCAGCACCAGATCCGGGACAGGGAGTTCACCCCTCCACTTT
16,TRBD1,.,TRBV4-1,TRBJ1-1,CASSQPDRVRNTEAFF,TGCGCCAGCAGCCAACCAGACAGGGTAAGGAACACTGAAGCTTTCTTT
17,TRBD1,.,TRBV2,TRBJ2-7,CASRGQGLIGHHYEQYF,TGTGCCAGCAGAGGACAGGGTCTAATTGGGCATCACTACGAGCAGTACTTC
16,.,.,TRBV5-1,TRBJ2-1,CASSPSVAGAYNEQFF,TGCGCCAGCAGCCCGTCGGTGGCGGGGGCTTACAATGAGCAGTTCTTC
12,.,few,TRBV20-1,TRBJ1-2,CSAPSPLYGYTF,TGCAGTGCTCCCTCCCCCCTCTATGGCTACACCTTC
13,.,.,TRBV20-1,TRBJ2-3,CSARTPGPLAQYF,TGCAGTGCTAGGACACCGGGCCCCCTAGCGCAGTATTTT
15,TRBD1,.,TRBV15,TRBJ1-2,CATSRDWDRTGGYTF,TGTGCCACCAGCAGAGATTGGGACAGGACGGGGGGCTACACCTTC
14,TRBD1,few,TRBV7-2,TRBJ2-7,CASSQRQGPYEQYF,TGTGCTAGCAGCCAAAGACAGGGGCCCTACGAGCAGTACTTC
12,.,.,TRBV20-1,TRBJ1-5,CSARQVGQPQHF,TGCAGTGCTAGACAGGTCGGTCAGCCCCAGCATTTT
15,.,.,TRBV29-1,TRBJ2-3,CSVDGLVFQTDTQYF,TGCAGCGTTGACGGCCTTGTCTTCCAGACAGATACGCAGTATTTT
16,TRBD2,.,TRBV11-2,TRBJ2-5,CASSLGTSGRGETQYF,TGTGCCAGCAGCTTAGGGACTAGCGGGAGAGGGGAGACCCAGTACTTC
14,TRBD1,.,TRBV29-1,TRBJ2-3,CSVVRDRGTDTQYF,TGCAGCGTTGTCCGGGACAGGGGGACAGATACGCAGTATTTT
13,TRBD2,.,TRBV2,TRBJ2-7,CATTRDYRGEQYF,TGTGCCACTACCCGGGACTATAGGGGCGAGCAGTACTTC
13,.,.,TRBV6-2/TRBV6-3,TRBJ2-5,CASRDGNEETQYF,TGTGCCAGCAGAGACGGGAATGAAGAGACCCAGTACTTC